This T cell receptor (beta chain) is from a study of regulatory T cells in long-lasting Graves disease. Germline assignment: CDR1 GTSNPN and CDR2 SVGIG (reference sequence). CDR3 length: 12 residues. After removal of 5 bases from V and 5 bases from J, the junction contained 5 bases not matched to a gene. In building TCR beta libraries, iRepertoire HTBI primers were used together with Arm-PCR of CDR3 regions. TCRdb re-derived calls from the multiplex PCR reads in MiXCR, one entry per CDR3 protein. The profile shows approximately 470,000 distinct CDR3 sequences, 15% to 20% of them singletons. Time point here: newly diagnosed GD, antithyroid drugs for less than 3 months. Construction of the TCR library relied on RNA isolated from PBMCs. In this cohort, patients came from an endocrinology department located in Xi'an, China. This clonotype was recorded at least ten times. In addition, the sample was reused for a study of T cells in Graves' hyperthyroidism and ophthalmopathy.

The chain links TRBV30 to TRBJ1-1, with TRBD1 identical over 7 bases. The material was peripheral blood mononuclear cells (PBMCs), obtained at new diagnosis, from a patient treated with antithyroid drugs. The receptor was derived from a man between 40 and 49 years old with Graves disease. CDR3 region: CAWGTARTEAFF. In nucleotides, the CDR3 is TGTGCCTGGGGGACAGCGAGGACTGAAGCTTTCTTT. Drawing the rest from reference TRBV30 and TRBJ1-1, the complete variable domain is SQTIHQWPATLVQPVGSPLSLECTVEGTSNPNLYWYRQAAGRGLQLLFYSVGIGQISSEVPQNLSASRPQDRQFILSSKKLLLSDSGFYLCAWGTARTEAFFGQGTRLTVV.